This T cell receptor beta chain was captured by sequencing in a study of T cell responses to AZD1222 COVID-19 vaccine. TCRdb's table, derived via immunoSEQ multiplex PCR, lists solely in-frame clones and lacks some. The data hold 170,000 or so clones, with 90% observed a single time. Germline values: CDR1 MNHEY, CDR2 SVGAGI. The germline V and J ends were trimmed by 7 bases and 0 bases, with 15 bases remaining between them. The CDR3 is 15 amino acids. The specimen comprised peripheral blood, sampled on day 0 of AZD1222 vaccination. The clonotype originates from an adult in good health. The chain links TRBV6-5 to TRBJ1-1, with a possible D match to TRBD1 (6 bases). The CDR3 protein is CASTETGGLNTEAFF. CDR3 DNA: TGTGCCAGCACCGAGACCGGGGGCCTGAACACTGAAGCTTTCTTT.